The 21 T cell receptor beta chains given below trace back to one sample, sequenced in a study of T cells in women clearing cervical HPV infection. The table came from immunoSEQ multiplex PCR; TCRdb's copy has only in-frame clones and leaves some out. Its listing shows roughly 20,000 clones. Sequencing used blood buffy coat. These receptors originate from a woman between 18 and 70 years old with a cervical HPV16 infection that either progressed to CIN3+ or cleared (not recorded which).

With regard to this clone: Read sequence stops 3 residues before the CDR3 end, and the germline J gene provides the missing end. V and J are TRBV7-9 and TRBJ2-3; 9 bases are a match to TRBD1. The trim removed 11 bases at V and 4 bases at J, leaving 10 bases unmatched. The CDR3 loop spans 14 amino acids. Germline V lookup: CDR1 SEHNR, CDR2 FQNEAQ (reference sequence). CDR3 DNA (partial): TGTGCCGGCGCGGACAGGGGAGGCGCAGATACG. Translating it yields CAGADRGGADT. In full, the CDR3 is CAGADRGGADTQYF.

In the case of this clone: The read finishes 3 residues shy of the CDR3 end, and the germline J gene is used to complete it. J is TRBJ1-2 and V is TRBV7-6; D perhaps matches TRBD1 (6 bases). The V gene's germline CDR1 is SGHVS and CDR2 FNYEAQ. This CDR3 has 15 residues. The CDR3 loop reads CASSLSRGYTSDYTF. The CDR3 DNA, read in part, is TGTGCCAGCAGCTTATCAAGGGGGTATACAAGCGAC.

To note about this clone: The missing CDR3 end, 3 residues past where the read stops, is filled in from the germline J gene. This chain uses TRBV7-9 with TRBJ2-1; weak D call: TRBD2 (5 bases). Deletions cut 7 bases from V and 4 bases from J, with 14 bases between. CDR1 is SEHNR, CDR2 FQNEAQ, per germline (reference sequence). The CDR3 length is 14 residues. The CDR3 protein is CASTDRSGYNEQFF. CDR3 bases read: TGTGCCAGCACCGATCGGTCGGGGTACAATGAG.

Concerning this clone itself: With the read ending 3 residues before the CDR3 end, the germline J gene is used to fill in that end. The chain links TRBV12-3 or TRBV12-4 to TRBJ1-1; perhaps TRBD1 as D (5 bases). Trimming shortened V by 6 bases and J by 4 bases, and 15 bases separated the two germline ends. The CDR3 is made up of 14 amino acids. The CDR3 DNA, read in part, is TGTGCCAGCAGGGCCCAGGGCCCCGTCACTGAA. Protein sequence: CASRAQGPVTE. The entire CDR3 protein reads CASRAQGPVTEAFF.

Details on this clone: The CDR3 is cut off 3 residues early in the read; its end comes from the germline J gene. This chain links TRBV23-1 with TRBJ2-7; possibly TRBD2 for D (6 bases). TRBV23-1 is treated as an ORF (open reading frame) with a function not yet certain. Trimming took off 5 bases at V and 3 bases at J, with 14 bases between the two ends. This CDR3 comprises 14 residues. The sequenced CDR3 bases are TGCGCCAGCAGTGGGCGTGGCGGGGACTACGAG. Encoded protein: CASSGRGGDYE. The whole CDR3 sequence reads CASSGRGGDYEQYF.

This chain's CDR3 is CASSAGGLRVGNTIYF. The part of the CDR3 DNA that was read is TGTGCCAGCAGTGCAGGAGGACTTAGGGTCGGAAACACC. J is TRBJ1-3 and V is TRBV6-1, with D uncertain. The sequence runs out 3 residues before the end of the CDR3; the remainder is reconstructed from the germline J gene. V was trimmed by 4 bases and J by 4 bases, leaving 17 bases between them. This CDR3 region has 16 residues. Germline values: CDR1 MNHNS, CDR2 SASEGT.

As for this clone: The read halts 3 residues ahead of the CDR3 end, with the missing end drawn from the germline J gene. This sequence joins TRBV2 and TRBJ2-1, with TRBD2 matching 15 bases. CDR1 SNHLY and CDR2 FYNNEI come from the germline V gene. V shed 4 bases, J shed 8 bases, and the junction held 0 bases outside the gene matches. The length of the CDR3 is 14 residues. CDR3 amino acids: CASSGTSGGDEQFF. The CDR3 bases that were read are TGTGCCAGCAGTGGGACTAGCGGGGGGGATGAG.

As concerns this clone: Coverage ceases 3 residues before the CDR3 finishes, and the germline J gene fills in the end. The V and J genes are TRBV15 and TRBJ1-5, with TRBD1 matching 7 bases. In germline, CDR1 is LNHNV, CDR2 YYDKDF (reference sequence). CDR3 length: 15 residues. Unmatched junction bases numbered 3, after V lost 1 base and J lost 3 bases. This CDR3 is CATSRGDSLNQPQHF. The sequenced CDR3 bases are TGTGCCACCAGCAGAGGGGACAGCCTCAATCAGCCC.

A remark on this clone: The read falls 3 residues short of the CDR3 end, and the missing part is taken from the germline J gene. V and J are TRBV28 and TRBJ2-1; the D is unclear. Germline V CDR1 and CDR2: MDHEN, SYDVKM. The CDR3 runs to 14 residues. V lost 5 bases, J lost 0 bases, and 8 bases lay in between. The CDR3 spells CASSLPGSYNEQFF. CDR3 DNA, as far as it was read: TGTGCCAGCAGTCTGCCGGGCTCCTACAATGAG.

As for this clone: The CDR3 end lies 3 residues beyond the end of the read and is filled in from the germline J gene. The chain uses TRBV7-9 and TRBJ2-2; unclear D gene. Trimming removed 5 bases at V and 1 base at J, with 8 bases between. Germline V gene lookup returns CDR1 SEHNR and CDR2 FQNEAQ (reference sequence). The CDR3 extends over 14 amino acids. CDR3 DNA (partial): TGTGCCAGCAGCCCATCTATGAACACCGGGGAG. Translating gives CASSPSMNTGE. The full-length CDR3 reads as CASSPSMNTGELFF.

Turning to this clone: The read finishes 3 residues shy of the CDR3 end, and the germline J gene is used to complete it. V is TRBV20-1 and J is TRBJ2-7; 7 nucleotides match TRBD1. The CDR3 contains 16 residues. The J segment lost 3 bases and the V segment lost 5 bases, leaving 16 bases of the junction unmatched. CDR1 and CDR2 from the germline V gene are DFQATT and SNEGSKA (reference sequence). The part of the CDR3 DNA that was read is TGCAGTGCTGAGATTTTGGGGGACAGCTTATTCTACGAG. Translating it yields CSAEILGDSLFYE. The whole CDR3 sequence is CSAEILGDSLFYEQYF.

Comments on this clone: The read ends 3 residues early relative to the CDR3; the germline J gene fills the gap. The chain uses TRBV19 and TRBJ1-2, with TRBD1 matching over 10 bases. Germline CDR1 and CDR2: LNHDA and SQIVND (reference sequence). CDR3 length: 13 amino acids. CDR3 sequence reads: CASSRDRGQGYTF. CDR3 DNA, as far as it was read: TGTGCCAGTAGCCGAGACAGGGGGCAGGGC.

Notes on this clone: The read ends 3 residues before the CDR3 terminus; that terminus is restored from the germline J gene. The chain recombines TRBV19 with TRBJ1-5; possibly TRBD1 for D (6 bases). The CDR3 has 13 residues. CDR1 LNHDA and CDR2 SQIVND come from the germline V gene (reference sequence). V was pared by 7 bases and J by 4 bases, with 11 bases between. Here the CDR3 reads CASNLDRNQPQHF. The covered CDR3 bases are TGTGCCAGTAACCTAGACAGGAATCAGCCC.

On this clone: Read data end 3 residues before the CDR3 end; the end is taken from the germline J gene. V usage is TRBV9 and J usage is TRBJ2-7; TRBD2 matches at 8 bases. J lost 0 bases, V lost 3 bases, and 2 bases had no gene match. Germline V gene lookup returns CDR1 SGDLS and CDR2 YYNGEE. The CDR3 runs 14 residues. CDR3: CASSGSGSSYEQYF. CDR3 DNA, as far as it was read: TGTGCCAGCAGCGGGAGCGGGAGCTCCTACGAG.

Points on this clone: Read sequence stops 3 residues before the CDR3 end, and the germline J gene provides the missing end. J is TRBJ1-2 and V is TRBV19; 7 bases match TRBD1. V shed 4 bases and J 5 bases; nucleotides not matched to a gene: 13. From germline, CDR1 is LNHDA and CDR2 SQIVND (reference sequence). This CDR3 region has 16 residues. CDR3 loop: CASSTTSRGIGYGYTF. CDR3 DNA, as far as it was read: TGTGCCAGTAGTACTACCTCCAGGGGGATAGGGTATGGC.

Regarding this clone: The CDR3 end falls 3 residues outside the read, so it is completed with the germline J gene. V and J are TRBV30 and TRBJ1-6, with unresolved D. This CDR3 has 16 residues. V dropped 0 bases and J dropped 10 bases, with 19 bases sitting between them. Germline CDR1 reads GTSNPN; CDR2 reads SVGIG (reference sequence). Incomplete CDR3 DNA: TGTGCCTGGAGTGTACTCGGAGGGTTGTCTGGGTCACCC. Its protein product is CAWSVLGGLSGSP. From start to end, the CDR3 is CAWSVLGGLSGSPLHF.

Remarks on this clone: From the germline J gene comes the end of the CDR3, since the read stops 3 residues before it. This rearrangement joins TRBV7-3 to TRBJ1-2; the D gene is possibly TRBD1 (5 bases). Trimming removed 5 bases at V and 6 bases at J, with 13 bases between. The CDR3 sequence is 13 residues long. Germline assignment: CDR1 SGHTA and CDR2 FQGTGA. The CDR3 bases that were read are TGTGCCAGCAGCCCGCGGGGGTGGGATGGC. Amino acids: CASSPRGWDG. The whole CDR3 reads CASSPRGWDGYTF.

Regarding this clone: The read ends 3 residues before the CDR3 terminus; that terminus is restored from the germline J gene. The chain carries TRBV25-1 and TRBJ2-1, with D perhaps matching TRBD2 (5 bases). CDR3 size: 17 residues. Per germline, CDR1 MGHDK and CDR2 SYGVNS. With 1 base removed from V and 0 bases from J, the gap between germline ends came to 13 bases. CDR3 bases read: TGTGCCAGCAGTGAATCTACCCCGGCGGGCTCCTACAATGAG. Translation gives CASSESTPAGSYNE. The CDR3 in full is CASSESTPAGSYNEQFF. Full variable domain (rest looked up from reference TRBV25-1 and TRBJ2-1): EADIYQTPRYLVIGTGKKITLECSQTMGHDKMYWYQQDPGMELHLIHYSYGVNSTEKGDLSSESTVSRIRTEHFPLTLESARPSHTSQYLCASSESTPAGSYNEQFFGPGTRLTVL.

Notes on this clone: The read ends 3 residues early relative to the CDR3; the germline J gene fills the gap. The chain employs TRBV9 and TRBJ2-2, with D possibly being TRBD2 (6 bases). Trimming pared 0 bases from V and 5 bases from J, leaving 11 bases between. Germline V gene lookup returns CDR1 SGDLS and CDR2 YYNGEE. This CDR3 contains 15 residues. CDR3 bases read: TGTGCCAGCAGCGTAGATGGAGGGCGAACCGGGGAG. This gives the protein CASSVDGGRTGE. The full CDR3 sequence reads CASSVDGGRTGELFF.

In the case of this clone: The CDR3 goes on 3 residues after the read ends, and that part is filled in from the germline J gene. The V and J genes are TRBV20-1 and TRBJ1-4; D gene ambiguous. CDR3 length equals 14 residues. Germline V gene lookup returns CDR1 DFQATT and CDR2 SNEGSKA (reference sequence). V was trimmed by 6 bases and J by 0 bases, leaving 11 bases between them. CDR3 DNA, as far as it was read: TGCAGTGCCAGAAGGCACGCAACTAATGAAAAA. It codes for CSARRHATNEK. The CDR3 in full is CSARRHATNEKLFF.

Comments on this clone: From the germline J gene comes the end of the CDR3, since the read stops 3 residues before it. The chain is built from TRBV9 and TRBJ1-2; D call uncertain. Trimming left V 0 bases short and J 4 bases short, with 7 bases between. The CDR3 runs to 13 residues. CDR1 SGDLS and CDR2 YYNGEE come from the germline V gene. CDR3 bases read: TGTGCCAGCAGCGTAGACAGTAGCTATGGC. This sequence encodes CASSVDSSYG. The CDR3, in full, reads CASSVDSSYGYTF.